This T cell receptor beta chain was identified in a study of T cells in Graves' hyperthyroidism and ophthalmopathy. The germline CDR1 and CDR2 sequences are SQVTM and ANQGSEA. Trimming shortened V by 0 bases and J by 0 bases, and 12 bases separated the two germline ends. CDR3 length equals 16 residues. TCR beta CDR3 regions were amplified from RNA transcripts. TCR CDR3 underwent first-round RT-PCR with the HTBI primer set. MiXCR, applied by TCRdb to the multiplex PCR reads, yields one record per CDR3 protein. The sample lists a few hundred thousand distinct CDR3 sequences; approximately 15% were seen once. A word on this clonotype: Its cognate antigen is unknown.

Study-wide results and caveats: In simple terms, a model built on 13 V-J features told ophthalmopathy apart from stable hyperthyroidism.

The TCR was taken from a woman aged 18-29 years with Graves' hyperthyroidism. The sample comprised blood. The genes are TRBV29-1 and TRBJ1-3; TRBD1 is a possible D gene (5 bases). This CDR3 is CSVEDGGRGSGNTIYF. The CDR3, as DNA: TGCAGCGTTGAAGATGGGGGACGGGGCTCTGGAAACACCATATATTTT.